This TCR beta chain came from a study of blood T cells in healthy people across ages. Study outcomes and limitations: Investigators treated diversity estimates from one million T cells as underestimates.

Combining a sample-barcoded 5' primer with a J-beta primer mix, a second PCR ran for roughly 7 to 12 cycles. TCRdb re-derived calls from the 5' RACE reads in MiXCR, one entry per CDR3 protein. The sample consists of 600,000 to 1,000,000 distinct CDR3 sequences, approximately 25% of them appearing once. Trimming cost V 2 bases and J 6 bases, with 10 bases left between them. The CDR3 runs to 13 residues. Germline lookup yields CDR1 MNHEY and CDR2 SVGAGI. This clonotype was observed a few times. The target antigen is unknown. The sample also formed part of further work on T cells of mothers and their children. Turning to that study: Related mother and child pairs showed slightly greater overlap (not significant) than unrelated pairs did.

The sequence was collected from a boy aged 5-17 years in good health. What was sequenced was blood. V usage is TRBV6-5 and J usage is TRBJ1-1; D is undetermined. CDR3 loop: CASSYGVGAEAFF. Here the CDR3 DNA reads TGTGCCAGCAGTTACGGGGTGGGCGCTGAAGCTTTCTTT.